This T cell receptor beta chain derives from a study of CD4 T cells in relation to SARS-CoV-2 and coronaviruses. Study at large: No peptide or an HIV-1 Nef peptide pool served as negative control.

As concerns this clone: Its matching antigen is unknown.

Assay used: immunoSEQ multiplex PCR; TCRdb lists only in-frame clones, some missing. The sample has 20,000 to 25,000 clones, approximately 84% seen once. The unexposed donors gave CD4+ T cells in about 2010-2018, prior to COVID-19. After around nine days of culture, CD4+ T cells were isolated. Cells permitting, SARS-CoV-2 S/N and four cold-coronavirus spikes were tested on unexposed-donor CD4+ T cells. Regarding the study as a whole: Crossreactivity was assessed only for spike protein, not other viral proteins. Roughly 65% of donors had memory CD4+ clonotypes crossrecognizing SARS-CoV-2 and common cold coronavirus spike.

CDR3 length: 14 residues. Source material: CD4+ T cells from PBMCs, cultured in vitro. This TCR was sampled from a human donor in good health. The gene calls are TRBV12-2 and TRBJ2-1; TRBD2, the table's D call, lacks a check against the DNA. TRBV12-2 is termed a pseudogene. As DNA, the CDR3 is TGTGCAAGTCGCTCCGGGGGGAGGGGCAATGAGCAGTTCTTC. It yields the protein CASRSGGRGNEQFF.